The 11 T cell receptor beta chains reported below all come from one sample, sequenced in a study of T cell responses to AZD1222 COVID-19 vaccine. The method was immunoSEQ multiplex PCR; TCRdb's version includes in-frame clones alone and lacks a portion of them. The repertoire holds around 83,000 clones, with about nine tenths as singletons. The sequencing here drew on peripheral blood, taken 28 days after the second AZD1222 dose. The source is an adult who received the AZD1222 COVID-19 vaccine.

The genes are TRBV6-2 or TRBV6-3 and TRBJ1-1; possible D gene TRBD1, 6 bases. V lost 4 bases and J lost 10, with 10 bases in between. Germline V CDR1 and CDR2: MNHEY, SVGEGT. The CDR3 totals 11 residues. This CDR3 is CASSSGQLAFF. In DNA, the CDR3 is TGTGCCAGCAGTTCCGGACAGTTAGCTTTCTTT.

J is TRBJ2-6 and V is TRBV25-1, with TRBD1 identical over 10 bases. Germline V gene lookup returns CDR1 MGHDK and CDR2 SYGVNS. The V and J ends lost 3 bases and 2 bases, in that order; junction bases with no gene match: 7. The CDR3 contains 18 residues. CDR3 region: CASSDRDRGVTGANVLTF. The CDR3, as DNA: TGTGCCAGCAGTGACCGGGACAGGGGAGTAACTGGGGCCAACGTCCTGACTTTC. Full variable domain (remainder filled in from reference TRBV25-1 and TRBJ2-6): EADIYQTPRYLVIGTGKKITLECSQTMGHDKMYWYQQDPGMELHLIHYSYGVNSTEKGDLSSESTVSRIRTEHFPLTLESARPSHTSQYLCASSDRDRGVTGANVLTFGAGSRLTVL.

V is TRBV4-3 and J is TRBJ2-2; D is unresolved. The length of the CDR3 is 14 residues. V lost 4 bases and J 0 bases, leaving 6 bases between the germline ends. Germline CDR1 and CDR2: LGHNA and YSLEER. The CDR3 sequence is CASSLNANTGELFF. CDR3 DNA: TGCGCCAGCAGCCTTAACGCGAACACCGGGGAGCTGTTTTTT.

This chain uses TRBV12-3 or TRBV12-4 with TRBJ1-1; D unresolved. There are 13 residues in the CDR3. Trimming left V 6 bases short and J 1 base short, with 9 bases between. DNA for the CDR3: TGTGCCAGCAGCCCCGCCGAGAACACTGAAGCTTTCTTT. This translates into CASSPAENTEAFF.

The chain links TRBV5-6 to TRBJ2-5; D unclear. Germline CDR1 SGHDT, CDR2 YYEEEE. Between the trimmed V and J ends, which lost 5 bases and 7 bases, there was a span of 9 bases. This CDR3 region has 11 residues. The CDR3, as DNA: TGTGCCAGCAGAAGCAAGGGGACCCAGTACTTC. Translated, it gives CASRSKGTQYF. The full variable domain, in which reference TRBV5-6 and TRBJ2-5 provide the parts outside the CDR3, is DAGVTQSPTHLIKTRGQQVTLRCSPKSGHDTVSWYQQALGQGPQFIFQYYEEEERQRGNFPDRFSGHQFPNYSSELNVNALLLGDSALYLCASRSKGTQYFGPGTRLLVL.

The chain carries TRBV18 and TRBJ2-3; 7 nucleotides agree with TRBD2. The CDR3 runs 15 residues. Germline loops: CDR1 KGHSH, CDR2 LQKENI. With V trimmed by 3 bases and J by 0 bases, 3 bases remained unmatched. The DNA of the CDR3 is TGTGCCAGCTCACCGGGCGGGGGTAGCACAGATACGCAGTATTTT. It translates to CASSPGGGSTDTQYF. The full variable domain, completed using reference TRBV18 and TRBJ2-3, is NAGVMQNPRHLVRRRGQEARLRCSPMKGHSHVYWYRQLPEEGLKFMVYLQKENIIDESGMPKERFSAEFPKEGPSILRIQQVVRGDSAAYFCASSPGGGSTDTQYFGPGTRLTVL.

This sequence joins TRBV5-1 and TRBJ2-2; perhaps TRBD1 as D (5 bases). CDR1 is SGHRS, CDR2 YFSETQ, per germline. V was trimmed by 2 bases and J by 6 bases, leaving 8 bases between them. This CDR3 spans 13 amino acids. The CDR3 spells CASSFEGAGELFF. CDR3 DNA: TGCGCCAGCAGCTTTGAAGGGGCCGGGGAGCTGTTTTTT.

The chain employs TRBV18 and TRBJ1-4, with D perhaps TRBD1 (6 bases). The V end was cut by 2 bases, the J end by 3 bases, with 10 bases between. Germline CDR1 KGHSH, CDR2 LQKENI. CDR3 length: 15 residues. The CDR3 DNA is TGTGCCAGCTCACCATTCGGACAGCCTAATGAAAAACTGTTTTTT. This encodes CASSPFGQPNEKLFF.

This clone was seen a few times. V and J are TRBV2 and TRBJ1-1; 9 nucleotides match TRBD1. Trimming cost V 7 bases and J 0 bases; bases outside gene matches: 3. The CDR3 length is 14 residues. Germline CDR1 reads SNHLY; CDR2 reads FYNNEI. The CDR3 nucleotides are TGTGCCAGCACCGGGACAGGGCTGAACACTGAAGCTTTCTTT. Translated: CASTGTGLNTEAFF.

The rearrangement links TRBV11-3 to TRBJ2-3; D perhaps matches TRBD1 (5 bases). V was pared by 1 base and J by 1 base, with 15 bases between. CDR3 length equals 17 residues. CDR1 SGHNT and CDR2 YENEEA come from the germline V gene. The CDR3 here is CASSLGFRVEGTDTQYF. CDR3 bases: TGTGCCAGCAGCTTAGGTTTCAGGGTTGAGGGCACAGATACGCAGTATTTT.

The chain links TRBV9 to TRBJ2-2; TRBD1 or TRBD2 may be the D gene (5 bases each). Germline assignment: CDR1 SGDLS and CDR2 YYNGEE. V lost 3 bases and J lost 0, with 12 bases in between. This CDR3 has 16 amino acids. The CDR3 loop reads CASSAGTSPNTGELFF. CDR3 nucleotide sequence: TGTGCCAGCAGCGCGGGGACCTCTCCGAACACCGGGGAGCTGTTTTTT.